Below are 11 T cell receptor beta chains sequenced from a single sample in a study of molecular identifiers for immune sequencing clone quantification. TCRdb redid the calling of the PCR reads with MiXCR, one entry per CDR3 protein. The repertoire holds some 580,000 distinct CDR3 sequences, about 25% seen once, with 0.78% in the top ten. The specimen sequenced was naive CD8+ T cells from blood, with Jurkat cell RNA spiked in. As to subset: FACS-sorted CD8+CD4-CCR7+CD45RA+ naive T cells. These receptors were obtained from a human donor in good health. Some libraries in this study had Jurkat cell RNA spiked in.

In this sample, this clonotype turned up many times. The chain couples TRBV12-3 or TRBV12-4 to TRBJ2-1; TRBD1 is a possible D gene (6 bases). With 4 bases removed from V and 8 bases from J, the gap between germline ends came to 15 bases. CDR3 length equals 14 residues. The DNA of the CDR3 is TGTGCCAGCAGTTCCGGGACACCTTCGGATGAGCAGTTCTTC. This codes for CASSSGTPSDEQFF.

Ten or more counts support this clonotype. V usage is TRBV7-9 and J usage is TRBJ2-3, with D tentatively TRBD1 (7 bases). Germline lookup yields CDR1 SEHNR and CDR2 FQNEAQ (reference sequence). V lost 11 bases and J 3 bases, leaving 18 bases between the germline ends. This CDR3 comprises 14 residues. CDR3 DNA sequence: TGTGCCGGGCAGGAGGGGACAGCTACAGATACGCAGTATTTT. It specifies CAGQEGTATDTQYF.

As concerns this clonotype: This sequence may be a read error, since a much larger clone differs from it by one base. The chain employs TRBV7-9 and TRBJ2-3; maybe TRBD1 (5 bases). Germline assignment: CDR1 SEHNR and CDR2 FQNEAQ (reference sequence). The CDR3 has 17 amino acids. The CDR3 DNA follows: TGTGCCAGCAGCCCTCGCCTGCCGCCCCCCGACACAGGTACGCAGTATTTT. Protein: CASSPRLPPPDTGTQYF. Based on the CDR3 plus reference TRBV7-9 and TRBJ2-3, the full variable domain is DTGVSQNPRHKITKRGQNVTFRCDPISEHNRLYWYRQTLGQGPEFLTYFQNEAQLEKSRLLSDRFSAERPKGSFSTLEIQRTEQGDSAMYLCASSPRLPPPDTGTQYFGPGTRLTVL.

This clonotype was detected only a few times. V and J are TRBV6-6 and TRBJ2-1; possibly TRBD2 for D (5 bases). The germline CDR1 and CDR2 sequences are MNHNY and SVGAGI (reference sequence). V lost 0 bases and J 2 bases, leaving 11 bases between the germline ends. The CDR3 runs 16 residues. The CDR3 DNA sequence: TGTGCCAGCAGTTACTCGCCTAGCTATCCCTACAATGAGCAGTTCTTC. Its translation: CASSYSPSYPYNEQFF.

The chain couples TRBV6-5 to TRBJ2-7, with D uncertain. The CDR3 loop spans 13 amino acids. Germline V lookup: CDR1 MNHEY, CDR2 SVGAGI. V lost 5 bases and J lost 6, with 14 bases in between. The CDR3 DNA sequence: TGTGCCAGCAGTCCGAAACTACTCGGCGAGCAGTACTTC. Its translation: CASSPKLLGEQYF.

This clonotype appeared many times. The chain carries TRBV6-5 and TRBJ2-3, with D possibly matching TRBD1 (6 bases). This CDR3 spans 13 amino acids. Trimming pared 2 bases from V and 4 bases from J, leaving 7 bases between. Germline V gene lookup returns CDR1 MNHEY and CDR2 SVGAGI. The DNA of the CDR3 is TGTGCCAGCAGTTACGAGGGGGCAGATACGCAGTATTTT. Translation: CASSYEGADTQYF.

This clonotype was picked up many times. The chain has TRBV19 and TRBJ2-3; D call uncertain. This CDR3 region has 13 residues. Deletions cut 1 base from V and 4 bases from J, with 6 bases between. Germline CDR1 reads LNHDA; CDR2 reads SQIVND (reference sequence). The chain's CDR3 is CASSIGVPDTQYF. The CDR3 DNA is TGTGCCAGTAGTATAGGGGTTCCAGATACGCAGTATTTT.

This clonotype has a count of ten or more. DNA of the CDR3: TGTGCCAGCAGTGAAAGTGGGACCGGGGAGCTGTTTTTT. Its translation is CASSESGTGELFF. J is TRBJ2-2 and V is TRBV2, with D hard to call. CDR1 is SNHLY, CDR2 FYNNEI, per germline. Trimming left V 2 bases short and J 5 bases short, with 6 bases between. The CDR3 has 13 residues.

This clonotype was detected many times. This chain links TRBV4-1 with TRBJ1-1; D is unclear. V dropped 0 bases and J dropped 0 bases, with 8 bases sitting between them. This CDR3 is 15 amino acids long. Germline CDR1 MGHRA, CDR2 YSYEKL. The CDR3 here is CASSQEAGMNTEAFF. DNA of the CDR3: TGCGCCAGCAGCCAAGAGGCAGGCATGAACACTGAAGCTTTCTTT.

This clonotype was detected a few times. The CDR3 sequence: CASSQEGLDRGPFQETQYF. In DNA, the CDR3 is TGCGCCAGCAGCCAAGAGGGACTGGACAGGGGACCCTTCCAAGAGACCCAGTACTTC. J is TRBJ2-5 and V is TRBV4-1; 9 bases map to TRBD1. Trimming removed 0 bases from V and 1 base from J; junction bases left unmatched: 12. CDR1 MGHRA and CDR2 YSYEKL come from the germline V gene. This CDR3 is built from 19 residues.

This clonotype was recorded a few times. As DNA, the CDR3 is TGCGCCAGCAGCCAGGTTGTAGGAAGACTAGCGGCGAATGAGCAGTTCTTC. It encodes CASSQVVGRLAANEQFF. This chain uses TRBV4-1 with TRBJ2-1; 9 bases map to TRBD2. The CDR3 runs to 17 residues. Germline V gene lookup returns CDR1 MGHRA and CDR2 YSYEKL. V gave up 3 bases and J gave up 7 bases; unmatched junction bases: 13.